The 22 T cell receptor beta chains below come from one sample, sequenced in a study of regulatory T cells in long-lasting Graves disease. Arm-PCR with iRepertoire HTBI primers amplified the CDR3 regions for these TCR beta libraries. TCRdb fed the multiplex PCR reads into MiXCR, producing one record per CDR3 protein. The sample comprises 400,000 to 550,000 distinct CDR3 sequences, 14% to 15% of which are singletons, and around 15% rests with the top ten. Indicated time point: newly diagnosed GD, antithyroid drugs for less than 3 months. Isolated PBMC RNA provided the starting material for the TCR library. The same data also contributed to another study, on T cells in Graves' hyperthyroidism and ophthalmopathy.

The sequenced sample was peripheral blood mononuclear cells (PBMCs), obtained at new diagnosis, from a patient treated with antithyroid drugs. The origin of the receptors is a woman in her thirties with Graves disease.

This clonotype has just a few counts. The chain carries TRBV28 and TRBJ2-3; TRBD2 matches 11 bases. After removal of 11 bases from V and 3 bases from J, the junction contained 7 bases not matched to a gene. From germline, CDR1 is MDHEN and CDR2 SYDVKM. The CDR3 contains 14 residues. CDR3 sequence reads: CAALSGRETDTQYF. CDR3 sequence (DNA): TGTGCCGCCCTTAGCGGGAGGGAAACAGATACGCAGTATTTT.

This chain joins TRBV4-1 and TRBJ2-5; no definite D call. The germline V gene encodes CDR1 MGHRA and CDR2 YSYEKL. The CDR3 sequence is 16 residues long. The germline V and J ends were trimmed by 0 bases and 4 bases, with 15 bases remaining between them. Here the CDR3 DNA reads TGCGCCAGCAGCCAAGATTATCTGAGCGACTCAGAGACCCAGTACTTC. Translated, it gives CASSQDYLSDSETQYF.

V usage is TRBV10-3 and J usage is TRBJ2-2; maybe TRBD1 (5 bases). Trimming stripped 6 bases from V and 4 bases from J, with 12 bases between. Germline V lookup: CDR1 ENHRY, CDR2 SYGVKD. The CDR3 has 14 amino acids. CDR3 sequence (DNA): TGTGCCATCAGCTGGACGGACACCACCGGGGAGCTGTTTTTT. Amino acid sequence: CAISWTDTTGELFF.

The chain joins TRBV5-6 to TRBJ1-2, with D perhaps TRBD1 (5 bases). With 0 bases removed from V and 8 bases from J, the gap between germline ends came to 11 bases. The CDR3 has 13 amino acids. The V gene's germline CDR1 is SGHDT and CDR2 YYEEEE. The CDR3 DNA is TGTGCCAGCAGCTTGGGGGACCTAGGAGGCTACACCTTC. This gives the protein CASSLGDLGGYTF.

This chain links TRBV19 with TRBJ2-7; 9 nucleotides align to TRBD1. This CDR3 region has 14 residues. Germline-derived CDR1 and CDR2 are LNHDA and SQIVND (reference sequence). V shed 5 bases and J 4 bases; nucleotides not matched to a gene: 6. The CDR3 nucleotides read TGTGCCAGTAGTGGACAGGGGCGACGTTACGAGCAGTACTTC. Its protein is CASSGQGRRYEQYF.

This clonotype was counted at least ten times. J is TRBJ2-1 and V is TRBV14; D remains unclear. Trimming shortened V by 0 bases and J by 3 bases, and 6 bases separated the two germline ends. This CDR3 has 14 amino acids. CDR1 and CDR2 from the germline V gene are SGHDN and FVKESK. This chain's CDR3 is CASSQDQNYNEQFF. For the CDR3, the DNA is TGTGCCAGCAGCCAAGATCAGAACTACAATGAGCAGTTCTTC.

This clonotype was detected ten times or more. This sequence joins TRBV5-6 and TRBJ2-1, with a tentative D call TRBD2 (6 bases). The CDR3 covers 16 residues. Deletions cut 4 bases from V and 7 bases from J, with 21 bases between. Germline assignment: CDR1 SGHDT and CDR2 YYEEEE. CDR3 amino acids: CASSRARDSLLNEQFF. The DNA of the CDR3 is TGTGCCAGCAGCCGCGCCCGGGACTCCCTTCTAAATGAGCAGTTCTTC.

This clonotype was observed at least ten times. The chain combines TRBV19 with TRBJ1-1; D is undetermined. The CDR3 covers 14 residues. In germline, CDR1 is LNHDA, CDR2 SQIVND (reference sequence). V lost 2 bases and J lost 4, with 11 bases in between. Here the CDR3 reads CASSIRTAGTEAFF. In DNA, the CDR3 is TGTGCCAGTAGTATAAGGACGGCGGGCACTGAAGCTTTCTTT.

The table lists this clonotype with many counts. V is TRBV11-1 and J is TRBJ2-7, with TRBD2 matching 11 bases. Germline CDR1 SGHAT, CDR2 FQDESV (reference sequence). This CDR3 region has 16 residues. V lost 6 bases, J lost 7 bases, and 14 bases stayed unmatched. Here the CDR3 DNA reads TGTGCCAGCAGTTTCATAAGACTAGCGGGACCAGAAGAGCAGTACTTC. Translating gives CASSFIRLAGPEEQYF.

This clonotype was counted between two and nine times. The chain is built from TRBV7-2 and TRBJ2-4, with 10 positions matching TRBD1. This CDR3 contains 18 residues. Germline CDR1 and CDR2: SGHTA and FQGNSA. V dropped 5 bases and J dropped 0; count of bases not matched to a gene: 10. The CDR3 DNA reads TGTGCCAGCAGCCTCCACGGGACAGGGGACGTAGCCAAAAACATTCAGTACTTC. Encoded protein: CASSLHGTGDVAKNIQYF.

Turning to this clonotype: Germline is not matched at one junction end, which may reflect a read error. The V call is TRBV5-1, the J call TRBJ2-1, with a tentative D call TRBD1 (6 bases). The germline gives CDR1 SGHRS, CDR2 YFSETQ. The CDR3 sequence is 13 residues long. The CDR3 loop is CASGLGAYNEQFF. In DNA form, the CDR3 reads TGCGCCAGCGGCTTGGGGGCGTACAATGAGCAGTTCTTC.

This clonotype turned up a few times. The gene calls are TRBV20-1 and TRBJ1-2; 9 positions match TRBD1. Germline V gives CDR1 DFQATT, CDR2 SNEGSKA (reference sequence). There are 15 residues in the CDR3. The V and J ends lost 1 base and 4 bases, in that order; junction bases with no gene match: 7. The CDR3 reads CSARVGQGKVYGYTF. The CDR3 DNA follows: TGCAGTGCTAGAGTGGGACAGGGAAAGGTCTATGGCTACACCTTC.

This clonotype was seen many times. The V gene is TRBV5-4, the J gene TRBJ2-7, with no clear D. The V end was cut by 4 bases, the J end by 4 bases, with 12 bases between. Germline lookup yields CDR1 SGHNT and CDR2 YYREEE (reference sequence). The CDR3 loop spans 13 amino acids. CDR3 coding DNA: TGTGCCAGCAGCCGCCTAGAGACTTACGAGCAGTACTTC. It translates to CASSRLETYEQYF.

This clonotype has just a few counts. The V gene is TRBV15, the J gene TRBJ2-5; TRBD2 might be the D (6 bases). V was pared by 8 bases and J by 0 bases, with 16 bases between. The CDR3 spans 15 residues. Germline loops: CDR1 LNHNV, CDR2 YYDKDF (reference sequence). This CDR3 is CATRLGGGDQETQYF. DNA for the CDR3: TGTGCCACCCGCCTGGGGGGTGGGGACCAAGAGACCCAGTACTTC.

This clonotype turned up a few times. The chain carries TRBV29-1 and TRBJ2-6, with TRBD2 as a possible D gene (6 bases). Trimming pared 7 bases from V and 1 base from J, leaving 8 bases between. The CDR3 has 13 amino acids. Germline CDR1 is SQVTM and CDR2 is ANQGSEA. CDR3 sequence: CSGRESGANVLTF. The CDR3 DNA sequence: TGCAGCGGGCGGGAATCTGGGGCCAACGTCCTGACTTTC. The whole variable domain, filled in from reference TRBV29-1 and TRBJ2-6, reads SAVISQKPSRDICQRGTSLTIQCQVDSQVTMMFWYRQQPGQSLTLIATANQGSEATYESGFVIDKFPISRPNLTFSTLTVSNMSPEDSSIYLCSGRESGANVLTFGAGSRLTVL.

The chain combines TRBV15 with TRBJ2-7; D is possibly TRBD2 (5 bases). Trimming took 7 bases from V and 6 from J, leaving 22 bases between them. There are 15 residues in the CDR3. The germline V gene encodes CDR1 LNHNV and CDR2 YYDKDF (reference sequence). The CDR3: CATIRGGEGDFEQYF. The CDR3 DNA reads TGTGCCACCATCCGAGGCGGAGAGGGAGATTTCGAGCAGTACTTC.

In its sample, this clonotype was seen many times. The gene calls are TRBV29-1 and TRBJ2-5; 8 bases fit TRBD1. Trimming cost V 6 bases and J 1 base; bases outside gene matches: 7. The germline V gene has CDR1 SQVTM and CDR2 ANQGSEA. The CDR3 length is 14 residues. For the CDR3, the DNA is TGCAGCGTCGAAATGGGACAGGTCCAAGAGACCCAGTACTTC. Translated: CSVEMGQVQETQYF.

In its sample, this clonotype was seen a few times. This clone may be a read error of a much larger clone one base away. The V and J genes are TRBV13 and TRBJ2-5; 9 bases map to TRBD2. CDR1 and CDR2 (germline): PRHDT, FYEKMQ (reference sequence). This CDR3 contains 16 residues. The J segment lost 3 bases and the V segment lost 6 bases, leaving 11 bases of the junction unmatched. The CDR3 reads CASSSTRRLAEETQYF. The CDR3 nucleotides are TGTGCCAGCAGTTCGACACGTCGACTAGCGGAAGAGACCCAGTACTTC.

The chain employs TRBV7-3 and TRBJ2-1; TRBD2 aligns across 8 bases. This CDR3 is 14 amino acids long. Trimming took 5 bases from V and 3 from J; bases not matched to a gene: 3. CDR1 and CDR2 (germline): SGHTA, FQGTGA. The CDR3 DNA sequence: TGTGCCAGCAGCCCAACTAGCGGCTACAATGAGCAGTTCTTC. Translating gives CASSPTSGYNEQFF.

The chain joins TRBV12-3 or TRBV12-4 to TRBJ2-7; 7 positions agree with TRBD2. The J segment lost 3 bases and the V segment lost 6 bases, leaving 8 bases of the junction unmatched. The CDR3 is made up of 14 amino acids. The CDR3 DNA follows: TGTGCCAGCAGGCCTAGCGGTCGCAGCTACGAGCAGTACTTC. This sequence encodes CASRPSGRSYEQYF.

CDR3 in amino acids: CASSLSRGGSHTGELFF. Written as DNA, the CDR3 is TGTGCCAGCAGCCTCTCCCGGGGAGGTTCTCACACCGGGGAGCTGTTTTTT. The V and J genes are TRBV9 and TRBJ2-2; TRBD2 might be the D (6 bases). This CDR3 spans 17 amino acids. V gave up 4 bases and J gave up 3 bases, with 19 bases separating them. Germline-derived CDR1 and CDR2 are SGDLS and YYNGEE.

There are many counts of this clonotype. This chain connects TRBV28 to TRBJ2-5; 12 bases map to TRBD2. V trimming: 3 bases; J trimming: 1 base; junction bases outside the gene matches: 6. This CDR3 has 17 amino acids. CDR1 is MDHEN, CDR2 SYDVKM, per germline. The CDR3 is CASSLGRTSGTQETQYF. CDR3 in DNA: TGTGCCAGCAGTTTGGGGAGGACTAGCGGGACCCAAGAGACCCAGTACTTC. The entire variable domain, with the rest obtained from reference TRBV28 and TRBJ2-5, is as follows: DVKVTQSSRYLVKRTGEKVFLECVQDMDHENMFWYRQDPGLGLRLIYFSYDVKMKEKGDIPEGYSVSREKKERFSLILESASTNQTSMYLCASSLGRTSGTQETQYFGPGTRLLVL.